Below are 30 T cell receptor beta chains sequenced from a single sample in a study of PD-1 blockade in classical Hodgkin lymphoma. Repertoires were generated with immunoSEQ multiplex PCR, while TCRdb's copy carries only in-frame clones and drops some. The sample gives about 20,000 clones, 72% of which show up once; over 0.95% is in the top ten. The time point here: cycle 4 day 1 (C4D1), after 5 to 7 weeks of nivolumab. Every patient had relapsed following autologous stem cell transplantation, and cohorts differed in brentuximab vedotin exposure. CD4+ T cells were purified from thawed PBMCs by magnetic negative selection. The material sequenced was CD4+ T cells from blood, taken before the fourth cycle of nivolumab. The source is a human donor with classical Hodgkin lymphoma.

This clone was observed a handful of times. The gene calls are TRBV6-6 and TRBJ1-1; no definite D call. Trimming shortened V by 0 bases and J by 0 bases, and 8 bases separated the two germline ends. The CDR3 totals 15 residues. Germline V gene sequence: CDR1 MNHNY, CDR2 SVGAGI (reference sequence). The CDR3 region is CASSYSSGMNTEAFF. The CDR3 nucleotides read TGTGCCAGCAGTTACTCTTCGGGGATGAACACTGAAGCTTTCTTT.

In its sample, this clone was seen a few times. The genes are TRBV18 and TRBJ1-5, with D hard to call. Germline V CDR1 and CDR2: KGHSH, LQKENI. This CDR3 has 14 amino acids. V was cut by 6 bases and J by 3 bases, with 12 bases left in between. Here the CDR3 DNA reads TGTGCCAGCTCTTCACAGTCTAACAATCAGCCCCAGCATTTT. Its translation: CASSSQSNNQPQHF.

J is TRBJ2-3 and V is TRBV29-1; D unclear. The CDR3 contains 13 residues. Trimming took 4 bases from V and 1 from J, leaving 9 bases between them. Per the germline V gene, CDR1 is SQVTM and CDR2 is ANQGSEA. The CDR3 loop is CSVGGLGTDTQYF. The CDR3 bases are TGCAGCGTTGGGGGTTTGGGCACAGATACGCAGTATTTT.

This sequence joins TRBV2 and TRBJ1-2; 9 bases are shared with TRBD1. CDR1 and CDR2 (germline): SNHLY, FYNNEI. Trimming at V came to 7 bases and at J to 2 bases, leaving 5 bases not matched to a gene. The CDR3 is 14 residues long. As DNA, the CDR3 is TGTGCCAGCAAAGGGGACAGGGCCAACTATGGCTACACCTTC. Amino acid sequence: CASKGDRANYGYTF.

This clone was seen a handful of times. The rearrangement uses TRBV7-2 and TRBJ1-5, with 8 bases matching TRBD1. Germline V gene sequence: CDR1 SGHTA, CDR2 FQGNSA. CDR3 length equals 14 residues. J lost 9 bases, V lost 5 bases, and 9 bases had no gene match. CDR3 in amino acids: CASSRTGFLGPQHF. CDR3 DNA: TGTGCCAGCAGCCGGACAGGGTTCTTAGGGCCCCAGCATTTT.

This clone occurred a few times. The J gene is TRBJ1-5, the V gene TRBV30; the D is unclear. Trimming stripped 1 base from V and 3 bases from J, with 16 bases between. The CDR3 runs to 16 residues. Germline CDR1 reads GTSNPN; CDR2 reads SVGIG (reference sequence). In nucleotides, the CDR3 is TGTGCCTGGAGTGCCAAGGGTTGGTCCAACAATCAGCCCCAGCATTTT. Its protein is CAWSAKGWSNNQPQHF.

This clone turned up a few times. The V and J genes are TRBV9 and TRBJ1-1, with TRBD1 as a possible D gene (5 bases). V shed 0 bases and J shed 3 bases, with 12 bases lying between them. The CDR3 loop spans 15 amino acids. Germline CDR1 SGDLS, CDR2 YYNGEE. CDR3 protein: CASSVEGQADTEAFF. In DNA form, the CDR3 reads TGTGCCAGCAGCGTAGAGGGGCAGGCGGACACTGAAGCTTTCTTT.

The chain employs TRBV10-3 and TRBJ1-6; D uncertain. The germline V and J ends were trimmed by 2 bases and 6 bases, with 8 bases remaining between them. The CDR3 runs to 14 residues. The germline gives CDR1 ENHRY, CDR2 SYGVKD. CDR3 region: CAISETEPNSPLHF. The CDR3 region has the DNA TGTGCCATCAGTGAGACAGAGCCTAATTCACCCCTCCACTTT.

CDR3 sequence (DNA): TGTGCCAGCTCACCCAGGGGACAGGGGGGCACAGATACGCAGTATTTT. Translated: CASSPRGQGGTDTQYF. The genes are TRBV18 and TRBJ2-3, with 11 bases that match TRBD1. CDR1 and CDR2 from the germline V gene are KGHSH and LQKENI. V shed 3 bases, J shed 1 base, and the junction held 3 bases outside the gene matches. There are 16 residues in the CDR3.

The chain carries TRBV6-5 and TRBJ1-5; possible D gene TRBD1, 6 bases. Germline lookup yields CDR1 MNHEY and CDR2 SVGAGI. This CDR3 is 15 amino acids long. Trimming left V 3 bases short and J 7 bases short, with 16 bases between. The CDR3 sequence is CASSYGGRGGQPQHF. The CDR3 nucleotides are TGTGCCAGCAGTTATGGGGGGCGAGGAGGGCAGCCCCAGCATTTT.

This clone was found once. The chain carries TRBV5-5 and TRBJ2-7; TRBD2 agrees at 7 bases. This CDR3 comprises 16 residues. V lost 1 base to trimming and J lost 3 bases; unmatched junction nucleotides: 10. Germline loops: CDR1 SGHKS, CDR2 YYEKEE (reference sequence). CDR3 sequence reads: CASSLSVGLAVYEQYF. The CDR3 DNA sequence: TGTGCCAGCAGCTTGTCAGTAGGTCTAGCGGTCTACGAGCAGTACTTC.

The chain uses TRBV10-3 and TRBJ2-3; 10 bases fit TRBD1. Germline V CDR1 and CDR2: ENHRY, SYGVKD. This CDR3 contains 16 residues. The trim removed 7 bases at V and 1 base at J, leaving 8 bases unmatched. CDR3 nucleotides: TGTGCCATCACTCGGGACAGGGGAGGGGGCACAGATACGCAGTATTTT. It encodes CAITRDRGGGTDTQYF.

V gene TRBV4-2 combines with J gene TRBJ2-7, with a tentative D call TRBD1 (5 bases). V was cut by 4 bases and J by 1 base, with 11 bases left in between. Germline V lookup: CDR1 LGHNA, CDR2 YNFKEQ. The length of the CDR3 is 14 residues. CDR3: CASSRDSFSYEQYF. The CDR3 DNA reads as TGTGCCAGCAGCCGAGACAGCTTTTCCTACGAGCAGTACTTC.

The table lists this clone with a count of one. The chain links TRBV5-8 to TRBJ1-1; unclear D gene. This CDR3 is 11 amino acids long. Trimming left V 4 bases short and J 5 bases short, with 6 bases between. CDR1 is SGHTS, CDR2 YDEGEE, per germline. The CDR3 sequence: CASSGVTEAFF. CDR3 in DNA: TGTGCCAGCAGCGGAGTTACTGAAGCTTTCTTT.

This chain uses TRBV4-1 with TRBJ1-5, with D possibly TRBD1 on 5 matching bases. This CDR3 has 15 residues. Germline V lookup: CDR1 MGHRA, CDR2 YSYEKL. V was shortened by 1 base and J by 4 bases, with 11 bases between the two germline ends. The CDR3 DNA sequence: TGCGCCAGCAGCCAAGTGGGACTGCCAAATCAGCCCCAGCATTTT. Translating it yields CASSQVGLPNQPQHF.

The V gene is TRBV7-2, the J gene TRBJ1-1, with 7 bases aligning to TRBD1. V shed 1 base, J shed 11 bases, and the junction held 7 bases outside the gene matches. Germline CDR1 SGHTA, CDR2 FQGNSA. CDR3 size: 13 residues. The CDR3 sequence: CASSLVTGRVAFF. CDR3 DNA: TGTGCCAGCAGCTTAGTGACAGGGAGGGTGGCTTTCTTT.

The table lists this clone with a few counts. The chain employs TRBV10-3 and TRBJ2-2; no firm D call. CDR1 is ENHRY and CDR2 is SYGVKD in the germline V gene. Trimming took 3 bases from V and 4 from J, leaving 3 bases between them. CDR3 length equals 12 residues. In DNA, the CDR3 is TGTGCCATCAGTGATATCACCGGGGAGCTGTTTTTT. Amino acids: CAISDITGELFF.

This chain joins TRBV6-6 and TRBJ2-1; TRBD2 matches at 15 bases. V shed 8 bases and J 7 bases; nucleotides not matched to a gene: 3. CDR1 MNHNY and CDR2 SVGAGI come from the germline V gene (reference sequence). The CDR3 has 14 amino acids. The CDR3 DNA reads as TGTGCCAGCCTCGGACTAGCGGGGGGGAATGAGCAGTTCTTC. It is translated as CASLGLAGGNEQFF.

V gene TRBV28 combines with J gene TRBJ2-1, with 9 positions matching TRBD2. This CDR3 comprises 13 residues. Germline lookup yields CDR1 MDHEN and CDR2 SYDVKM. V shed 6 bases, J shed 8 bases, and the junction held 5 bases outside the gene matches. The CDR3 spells CASRASGTHEQFF. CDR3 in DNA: TGTGCCAGCAGGGCTAGCGGGACCCATGAGCAGTTCTTC.

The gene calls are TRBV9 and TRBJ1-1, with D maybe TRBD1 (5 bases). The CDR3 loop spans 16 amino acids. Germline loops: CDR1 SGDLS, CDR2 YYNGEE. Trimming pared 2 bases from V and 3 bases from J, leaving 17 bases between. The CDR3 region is CASSVWDGGLDTEAFF. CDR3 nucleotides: TGTGCCAGCAGCGTTTGGGACGGCGGCTTGGACACTGAAGCTTTCTTT.

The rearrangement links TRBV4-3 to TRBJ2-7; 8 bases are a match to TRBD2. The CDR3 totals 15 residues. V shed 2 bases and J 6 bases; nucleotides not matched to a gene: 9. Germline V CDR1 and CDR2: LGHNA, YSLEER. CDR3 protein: CASSQTGGPGGEQYF. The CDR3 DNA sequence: TGCGCCAGCAGCCAAACGGGGGGGCCGGGGGGCGAGCAGTACTTC.

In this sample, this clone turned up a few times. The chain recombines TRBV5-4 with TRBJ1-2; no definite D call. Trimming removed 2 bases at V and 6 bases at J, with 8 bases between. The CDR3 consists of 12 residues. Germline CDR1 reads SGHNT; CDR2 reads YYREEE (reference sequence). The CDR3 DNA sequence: TGTGCCAGCAGCTTCATCGGGGATGGCTACACCTTC. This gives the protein CASSFIGDGYTF.

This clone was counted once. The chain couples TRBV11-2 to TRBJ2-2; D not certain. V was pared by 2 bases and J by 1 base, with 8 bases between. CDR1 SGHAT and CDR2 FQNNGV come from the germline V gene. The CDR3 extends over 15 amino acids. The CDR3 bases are TGTGCCAGCAGCTTAAGAAGCCGGAACACCGGGGAGCTGTTTTTT. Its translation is CASSLRSRNTGELFF.

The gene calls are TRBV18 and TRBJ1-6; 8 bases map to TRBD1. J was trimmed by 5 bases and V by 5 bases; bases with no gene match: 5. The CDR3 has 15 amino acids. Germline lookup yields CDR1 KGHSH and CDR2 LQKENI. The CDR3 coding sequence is TGTGCCAGCTCATCAGGGGGCGGCCATAATTCACCCCTCCACTTT. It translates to CASSSGGGHNSPLHF.

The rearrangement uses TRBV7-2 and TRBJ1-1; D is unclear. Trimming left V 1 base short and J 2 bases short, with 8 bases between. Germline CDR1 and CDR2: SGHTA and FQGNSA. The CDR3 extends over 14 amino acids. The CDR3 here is CASSLVGSNTEAFF. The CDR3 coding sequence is TGTGCCAGCAGCTTAGTGGGGTCAAACACTGAAGCTTTCTTT.

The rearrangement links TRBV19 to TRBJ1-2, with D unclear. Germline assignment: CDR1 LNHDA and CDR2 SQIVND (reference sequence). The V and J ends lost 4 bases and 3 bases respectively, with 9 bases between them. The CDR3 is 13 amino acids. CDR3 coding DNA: TGTGCCAGTAGTAACGGCAGCCACTATGGCTACACCTTC. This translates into CASSNGSHYGYTF. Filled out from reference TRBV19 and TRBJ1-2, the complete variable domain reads DGGITQSPKYLFRKEGQNVTLSCEQNLNHDAMYWYRQDPGQGLRLIYYSQIVNDFQKGDIAEGYSVSREKKESFPLTVTSAQKNPTAFYLCASSNGSHYGYTFGSGTRLTVV.

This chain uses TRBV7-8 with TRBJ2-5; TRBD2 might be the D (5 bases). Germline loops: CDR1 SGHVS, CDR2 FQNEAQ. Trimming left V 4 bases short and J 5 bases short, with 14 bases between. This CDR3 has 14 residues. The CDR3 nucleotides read TGTGCCAGCAGCTCAGGAGGTATCGGGGAGACCCAGTACTTC. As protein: CASSSGGIGETQYF.

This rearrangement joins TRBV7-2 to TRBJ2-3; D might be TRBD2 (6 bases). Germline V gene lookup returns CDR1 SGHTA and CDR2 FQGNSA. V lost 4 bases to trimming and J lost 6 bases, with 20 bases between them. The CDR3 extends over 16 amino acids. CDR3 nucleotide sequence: TGTGCCAGCAGCTCTTCAAGGAGGGGATCGGGTGATACGCAGTATTTT. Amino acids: CASSSSRRGSGDTQYF.

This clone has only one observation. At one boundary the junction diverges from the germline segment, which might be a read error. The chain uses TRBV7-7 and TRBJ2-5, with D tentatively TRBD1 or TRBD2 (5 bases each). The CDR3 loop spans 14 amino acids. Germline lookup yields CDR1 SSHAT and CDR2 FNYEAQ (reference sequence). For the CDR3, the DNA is TGTGCTAGCAGCACCGGGACCGAACAAGAGACCCAGTACTTC. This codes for CASSTGTEQETQYF.

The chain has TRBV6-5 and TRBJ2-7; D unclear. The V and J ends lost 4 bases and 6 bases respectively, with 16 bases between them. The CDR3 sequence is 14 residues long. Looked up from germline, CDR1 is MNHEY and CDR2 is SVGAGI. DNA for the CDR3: TGTGCCAGCAGTTCCCCGTATGCATTGGGCGAGCAGTACTTC. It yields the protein CASSSPYALGEQYF.